This TCR beta chain derives from a study of T cells after yellow fever vaccination. The table lists this clonotype with a few counts. Using its own MiXCR run on the 5' RACE reads, TCRdb lists one record per CDR3 protein. Among 500,000 to 650,000 distinct CDR3 sequences listed, 17% were seen once. J lost 0 bases, V lost 11 bases, and 4 bases had no gene match. The germline V gene encodes CDR1 ENHRY and CDR2 SYGVKD. This CDR3 region has 13 residues. The clonotype originates from a man aged 18-30 years who received the YFV17D yellow fever vaccine. Specimen: PBMCs, collected less than 6 days after the first yellow fever vaccination. This chain connects TRBV10-3 to TRBJ1-3, with TRBD1 matching over 7 bases. This CDR3 reads CAARDSSGNTIYF. Written as DNA, the CDR3 is TGTGCCGCCCGGGACAGCTCTGGAAACACCATATATTTT.